One and the same sample provided the 6 T cell receptor beta chains below, sequenced in a study of cytomegalovirus exposure and HLA in healthy donors. The PCR used 60 Vbeta and 13 Jbeta primers. Libraries were prepared by immunoSEQ multiplex PCR; TCRdb keeps only in-frame clonotypes and omits some of them. The data contain 200,000 to 250,000 clones, roughly 80% of them singletons. Input material: PBMCs. Receptors were obtained from a woman between 35 and 50 years old in good health and CMV-seropositive.

V gene TRBV27 combines with J gene TRBJ1-2; 11 bases fit TRBD1. The CDR3 is 16 amino acids. CDR1 and CDR2 (germline): MNHEY, SMNVEV (reference sequence). With 4 bases clipped from V and 3 bases from J, the junction kept 7 bases outside the gene matches. This chain's CDR3 is CASSSQPGQGDYGYTF. The CDR3 region has the DNA TGTGCCAGCAGTTCCCAACCGGGACAGGGGGACTATGGCTACACCTTC.

V and J are TRBV5-5 and TRBJ2-5; 7 nucleotides match TRBD1. V trimming: 6 bases; J trimming: 5 bases; junction bases outside the gene matches: 10. This CDR3 region has 14 residues. Germline assignment: CDR1 SGHKS and CDR2 YYEKEE (reference sequence). The DNA of the CDR3 is TGTGCCAGCACCATTTCGACAGGGTCGGAGACCCAGTACTTC. It yields the protein CASTISTGSETQYF.

This chain links TRBV9 with TRBJ2-1; 11 nucleotides match TRBD2. CDR1 SGDLS and CDR2 YYNGEE come from the germline V gene. CDR3 length: 15 amino acids. The ends lost 2 bases at V and 9 bases at J; junction bases unmatched: 7. The CDR3 DNA reads TGTGCCAGCAGCGTTAGCGGGGGGGCCGGTTTTGAGCAGTTCTTC. Amino acids: CASSVSGGAGFEQFF.

This rearrangement joins TRBV19 to TRBJ2-1; 7 nucleotides agree with TRBD2. Germline lookup yields CDR1 LNHDA and CDR2 SQIVND (reference sequence). The CDR3 has 19 amino acids. The trim removed 4 bases at V and 6 bases at J, leaving 21 bases unmatched. DNA of the CDR3: TGTGCCAGTAGTACCCCGTTTAGGTTTGCGGGAGATATGCGCAATGAGCAGTTCTTC. This encodes CASSTPFRFAGDMRNEQFF.

The chain has TRBV6-5 and TRBJ2-6, with a weak D call TRBD1 (5 bases). The V gene lost 2 bases and the J gene lost 2 bases, with 7 bases spanning the gap. Germline CDR1 reads MNHEY; CDR2 reads SVGAGI. This CDR3 contains 15 residues. The CDR3, as DNA: TGTGCCAGCAGTTACGGCAGGGCTGGGGCCAACGTCCTGACTTTC. Translating it yields CASSYGRAGANVLTF.

The chain recombines TRBV2 with TRBJ1-5, with 10 nucleotides matching TRBD1. Looked up from germline, CDR1 is SNHLY and CDR2 is FYNNEI. V gave up 5 bases and J gave up 2 bases; unmatched junction bases: 3. This CDR3 contains 15 residues. Written as DNA, the CDR3 is TGTGCCAGCAGTAGGGACAGGGGTGGCAATCAGCCCCAGCATTTT. This sequence encodes CASSRDRGGNQPQHF. Full variable domain (outside the CDR3, taken from reference TRBV2 and TRBJ1-5): EPEVTQTPSHQVTQMGQEVILRCVPISNHLYFYWYRQILGQKVEFLVSFYNNEISEKSEIFDDQFSVERPDGSNFTLKIRSTKLEDSAMYFCASSRDRGGNQPQHFGDGTRLSIL.